This is a list of T cell receptor beta chains from one sample in a study of T cells expressing NK-cell markers. TCRdb derives one entry per CDR3 protein from the 5' RACE reads, leaving out DNA. This repertoire includes 150,000 to 170,000 distinct CDR3 sequences. Sequencing used blood T cells: a sorted CD56 or NKG2C T cell subset, CD4+ or CD8+ T cells, or bulk PBMC T cells (not recorded which). The origin of the receptors is a woman in her forties or fifties in good health. Both conserved end residues are part of each CDR3. The order of the fields is J gene, V gene, CDR3 protein.

TRBJ2-5,TRBV23-1,CASLKSGTEETQYF
TRBJ2-5,TRBV12-3/TRBV12-4,CASSSSTGFQETQYF
TRBJ2-2,TRBV6-1,CASSDGGTGGYTGELFF
TRBJ2-3,TRBV6-4,CASRSQPSTDTQYF
TRBJ1-1,TRBV27,CASSLASVGNTEAFF
TRBJ2-2,TRBV27,CASSFSQGGTGELFF
TRBJ2-5,TRBV29-1,CSVEGGTETQYF
TRBJ2-7,TRBV7-9,CASSLRDTSYEQYF
TRBJ2-7,TRBV15,CATSSGRGSYEQYF
TRBJ2-1,TRBV7-9,CASVTSGRGSYNEQFF
TRBJ2-1,TRBV20-1,CSARPPARVGAYNEQFF
TRBJ2-3,TRBV4-2,CASSQGWREAPDTQYF
TRBJ1-2,TRBV11-2,CASSLARVAYYGYTF
TRBJ2-3,TRBV15,CATSGSSGDTQYF
TRBJ2-1,TRBV28,CASSRLNEQFF
TRBJ2-5,TRBV7-9,CASSFRDWRGQQTQYF
TRBJ1-1,TRBV2,CASSVDPNTEAFF
TRBJ2-1,TRBV13,CASSSRTIPYNEQFF
TRBJ1-2,TRBV7-9,CASSLETDAYGYTF
TRBJ2-5,TRBV5-1,CASSLTSPEETQYF
TRBJ2-5,TRBV4-1,CASSQEGTAKETQYF
TRBJ2-1,TRBV20-1,CSALNLRDQTYNEQFF
TRBJ1-1,TRBV10-3,CAISDPWTGELYTEAFF
TRBJ1-1,TRBV13,CASSFRDRVGTEAFF
TRBJ2-5,TRBV11-2,CASSWGGVETQYF
TRBJ2-1,TRBV13,CASKGPGYNELFF
TRBJ2-3,TRBV11-2,CASSPYPGLAGASTDTQYF
TRBJ2-2,TRBV5-1,CASSLIPTANTGELFF
TRBJ2-5,TRBV20-1,CSVRPGGPLETQYF
TRBJ1-6,TRBV5-1,CASSSWGLLDRENNSPLHF
TRBJ2-3,TRBV10-3,CAISEWGLAGSTDTQYF
TRBJ2-1,TRBV23-1,CASSHRQGAVNNEQFF
TRBJ2-1,TRBV4-1,CASSQDVGGPSYNEQFF
TRBJ1-1,TRBV11-2,CASSLDRVMIVGLNTEAFF
TRBJ2-1,TRBV14,CASSQGELAGVYNEQFF
TRBJ1-2,TRBV28,CASSPGGEYGYTF
TRBJ2-2,TRBV20-1,CSARTGWRTGELFF
TRBJ1-5,TRBV7-6,CASSKGQGYDQPQHF
TRBJ2-3,TRBV5-1,CASSFGRDSTDTQYF
TRBJ2-7,TRBV3-1,CASSQGPGLAIYEQYF